The 2 T cell receptor beta chains below all came from one sample that was sequenced in a study of CD8 T cells in Susac syndrome. Random hexamers were used to reverse transcribe 0.5 to 1 ug of RNA. Each CDR3 protein is one row after TCRdb ran MiXCR on the immunoSEQ multiplex PCR reads. Among 300,000 or so distinct CDR3 sequences, about 90% were seen once, and the ten largest hold roughly 0.07%. The specimen was CD4+ T cells from PBMCs. The receptor set was obtained from a human donor with multiple sclerosis.

The chain joins TRBV10-3 to TRBJ2-2; D might be TRBD2 (5 bases). Germline CDR1 is ENHRY and CDR2 is SYGVKD. The CDR3 has 13 residues. V lost 6 bases and J lost 6, with 11 bases in between. Written as DNA, the CDR3 is TGTGCCATCAGCGGGATAGGATCCGGGGAGCTGTTTTTT. The encoded protein is CAISGIGSGELFF.

The count of this clonotype is one. V gene TRBV28 combines with J gene TRBJ1-2, with D hard to call. This CDR3 contains 12 residues. V was shortened by 10 bases and J by 2 bases, with 11 bases between the two germline ends. Germline V gene sequence: CDR1 MDHEN, CDR2 SYDVKM. The CDR3 DNA reads as TGTGCCATCTTTCTCGTAAACTATGGCTACACCTTC. The encoded protein is CAIFLVNYGYTF.